The source of this T cell receptor beta chain is a study of T cell clones after liver transplantation. In the study overall: TCRbeta sequencing after a pre-transplant mixed lymphocyte reaction identified graft-donor-reactive clones, later tracked in post-transplant blood. Patients counted as tolerant after at least one year off all immunosuppression, enzymes not exceeding twice normal.

V was cut by 4 bases and J by 4 bases, with 14 bases left in between. Looked up from germline, CDR1 is LGHNA and CDR2 is YSLEER. The length of the CDR3 is 14 residues. The table came from immunoSEQ multiplex PCR; TCRdb's copy has only in-frame clones and leaves some out. The table records about 51,000 clones, about 86% of them present only once. This clonotype originated in a human patient who received a liver transplant. Some of these T cells may belong to the graft donor. The sequenced sample was CD8+ T cells from blood, obtained 12 months after liver transplant. This chain connects TRBV4-3 to TRBJ2-7, with a possible D match to TRBD1 (6 bases). The DNA for the CDR3 is TGCGCCAGCAGCCTCCGAGGGGGTCCATACGAGCAGTACTTC. Encoded protein: CASSLRGGPYEQYF.